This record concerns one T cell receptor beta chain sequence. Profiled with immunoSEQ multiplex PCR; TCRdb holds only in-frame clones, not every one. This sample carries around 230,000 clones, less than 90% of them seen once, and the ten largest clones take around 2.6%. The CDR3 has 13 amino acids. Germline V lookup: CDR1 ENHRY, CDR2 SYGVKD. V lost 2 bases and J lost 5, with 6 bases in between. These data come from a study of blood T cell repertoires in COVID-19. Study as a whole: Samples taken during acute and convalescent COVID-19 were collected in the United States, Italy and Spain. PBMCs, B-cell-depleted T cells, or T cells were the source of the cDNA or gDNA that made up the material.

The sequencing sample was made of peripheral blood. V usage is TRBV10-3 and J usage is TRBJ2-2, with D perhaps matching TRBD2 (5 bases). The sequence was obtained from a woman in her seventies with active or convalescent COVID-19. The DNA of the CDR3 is TGTGCCATCAGTGAGAGGGAGACCGGGGAGCTGTTTTTT. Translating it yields CAISERETGELFF.